This TCR beta chain was sequenced in a study of shared clonotypes between healthy human individuals. Study results and limitations: Sharing across four donors was highest in naive CD4 (around 5%) and lowest in memory CD8 (roughly 0.4%).

Using immunoSEQ multiplex PCR, the repertoire was profiled, and TCRdb retains in-frame clones only, with some absent. This sample has roughly 2.5 million clones, with more than 90% found just once. This clone was counted once. The antigen remains undetermined. This CDR3 contains 17 residues. V shed 1 base and J 7 bases; nucleotides not matched to a gene: 11. CDR1 SGHTA and CDR2 FQGNSA come from the germline V gene. The TCR comes from a man in his late teens or twenties in good health. Sequences were obtained from naive CD4+ T cells sorted from blood. As to subset: CD45RA+ positively selected. The V call is TRBV7-2, the J call TRBJ2-1, with TRBD2 matching 9 bases. This CDR3 reads CASSLDLAGGPWNEQFF. The CDR3 nucleotides read TGTGCCAGCAGCTTAGATCTGGCGGGAGGGCCGTGGAATGAGCAGTTCTTC.